The sequence of this T cell receptor beta chain was determined in a study of blood T cell repertoires in COVID-19. Study at large: COVID-19 samples, acute and convalescent, were from the United States, Italy and Spain. T cells, B-cell-depleted T cells, or PBMCs provided the cDNA or gDNA that served as material.

In the source study's methods: The assay estimated nucleated cells by amplifying reference gene primers. Here immunoSEQ multiplex PCR was the method, and the copy in TCRdb shows in-frame clones only, minus some. V, J and clone size are those of that table, while D and trimming were read from the DNA. The table includes fewer than 65,000 clones, more than 80% detected once. This sequence originates from a man in his fifties or sixties with acute or convalescent COVID-19. The sequenced sample was peripheral blood.

The CDR3 bases are TGTGCCAGCAGCTTGGAGAGCGCGCTGGACAATCAGCCCCAGCATTTT. It encodes CASSLESALDNQPQHF. V usage is TRBV5-5 and J usage is TRBJ1-5; D ambiguous. Germline V lookup: CDR1 SGHKS, CDR2 YYEKEE (reference sequence). V was pared by 0 bases and J by 3 bases, with 13 bases between. The CDR3 spans 16 residues. Variable domain in full (rest from reference TRBV5-5 and TRBJ1-5): DAGVTQSPTHLIKTRGQQVTLRCSPISGHKSVSWYQQVLGQGPQFIFQYYEKEERGRGNFPDRFSARQFPNYSSELNVNALLLGDSALYLCASSLESALDNQPQHFGDGTRLSIL.